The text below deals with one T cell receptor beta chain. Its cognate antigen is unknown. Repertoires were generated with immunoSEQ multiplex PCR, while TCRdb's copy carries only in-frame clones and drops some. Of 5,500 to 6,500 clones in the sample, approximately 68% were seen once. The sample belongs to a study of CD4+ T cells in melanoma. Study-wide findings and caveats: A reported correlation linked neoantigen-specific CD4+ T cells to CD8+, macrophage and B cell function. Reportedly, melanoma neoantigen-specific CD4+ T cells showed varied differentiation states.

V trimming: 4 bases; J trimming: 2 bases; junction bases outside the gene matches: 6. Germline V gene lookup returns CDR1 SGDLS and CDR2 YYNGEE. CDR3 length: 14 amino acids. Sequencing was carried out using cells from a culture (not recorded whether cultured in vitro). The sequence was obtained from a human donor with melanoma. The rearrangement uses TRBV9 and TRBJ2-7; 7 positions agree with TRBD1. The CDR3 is CASSPWDSTYEQYF. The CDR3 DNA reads TGTGCCAGCAGCCCGTGGGACAGTACCTACGAGCAGTACTTC.